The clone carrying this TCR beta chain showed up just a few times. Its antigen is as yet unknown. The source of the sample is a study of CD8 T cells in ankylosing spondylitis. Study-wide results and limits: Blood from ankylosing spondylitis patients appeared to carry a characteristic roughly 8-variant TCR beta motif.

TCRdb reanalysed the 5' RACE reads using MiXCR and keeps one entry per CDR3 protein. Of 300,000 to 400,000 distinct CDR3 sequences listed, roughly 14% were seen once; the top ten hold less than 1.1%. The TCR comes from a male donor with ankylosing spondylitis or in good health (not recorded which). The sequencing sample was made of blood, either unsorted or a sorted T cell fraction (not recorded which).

Here the CDR3 DNA reads TGCGCCAGCAGCCGCAACTCCGGGACTAGCGGGGGCAGCTCCTACAATGAGCAGTTCTTC. Its protein is CASSRNSGTSGGSSYNEQFF. This sequence joins TRBV5-1 and TRBJ2-1, with 14 bases fitting TRBD2. The CDR3 is made up of 20 amino acids. V lost 4 bases to trimming and J lost 0 bases; unmatched junction nucleotides: 12. CDR1 and CDR2 (germline): SGHRS, YFSETQ.